One sample yielded the 14 T cell receptor beta chains listed below, sequenced in a study of cytomegalovirus exposure and HLA in healthy donors. 13 Jbeta primers and 60 Vbeta primers were used for the PCR. TCRdb's table, derived via immunoSEQ multiplex PCR, lists solely in-frame clones and lacks some. The sample yields 45,000 to 55,000 clones, of which the top ten take up approximately 6.6%. The sample comprised PBMCs. These receptors originate from a male donor in good health and CMV-seropositive.

The gene calls are TRBV18 and TRBJ2-3; perhaps TRBD1 as D (6 bases). The CDR3 runs 14 residues. Germline V gene data show CDR1 as KGHSH and CDR2 as LQKENI. V was pared by 8 bases and J by 6 bases, with 18 bases between. The CDR3 DNA reads as TGTGCCAGCCACAAGTCAGGGGCCAGGGATACGCAGTATTTT. This sequence encodes CASHKSGARDTQYF.

This chain uses TRBV18 with TRBJ2-5; TRBD2 agrees at 7 bases. V lost 6 bases and J lost 4; bases outside the gene matches: 8. CDR1 is KGHSH and CDR2 is LQKENI in the germline V gene. The CDR3 runs to 14 residues. CDR3 sequence reads: CASSNQGGRETQYF. The CDR3 DNA follows: TGTGCCAGCTCCAACCAGGGAGGGCGAGAGACCCAGTACTTC.

The chain links TRBV6-1 to TRBJ2-4, with D possibly being TRBD2 (6 bases). With 6 bases removed from V and 3 bases from J, the gap between germline ends came to 12 bases. CDR1 and CDR2 (germline): MNHNS, SASEGT. CDR3 length equals 14 residues. The CDR3 is CASSSFGGKNIQYF. In DNA, the CDR3 is TGTGCCAGCAGCTCCTTCGGGGGCAAAAACATTCAGTACTTC.

The chain links TRBV5-4 to TRBJ2-3; D unclear. Deletions cut 1 base from V and 5 bases from J, with 5 bases between. From germline, CDR1 is SGHNT and CDR2 YYREEE (reference sequence). This CDR3 is 12 amino acids long. CDR3 bases: TGTGCCAGCAGCTTGTCAAAAGATACGCAGTATTTT. Protein product: CASSLSKDTQYF.

The rearrangement uses TRBV10-3 and TRBJ1-6; TRBD1 matches at 8 bases. The V gene end was trimmed by 5 bases and the J gene end by 7 bases; junction bases not matched to a gene: 7. Germline V gene data show CDR1 as ENHRY and CDR2 as SYGVKD. This CDR3 has 15 amino acids. The CDR3 reads CAISSGQGGNSPLHF. CDR3 in DNA: TGTGCCATCAGTTCTGGACAGGGTGGAAATTCACCCCTCCACTTT.

The chain uses TRBV7-3 and TRBJ2-5, with TRBD1 matching 11 bases. CDR1 is SGHTA and CDR2 is FQGTGA in the germline V gene. V shed 6 bases and J 5 bases; nucleotides not matched to a gene: 5. CDR3 length: 14 amino acids. The CDR3, as DNA: TGTGCCAGCAGTCGGACAGGGGGCGCCGAGACCCAGTACTTC. It yields the protein CASSRTGGAETQYF.

Worth noting for this clone: Compared with germline, one end of the junction differs, possibly owing to a read error. This chain connects TRBV11-3 to TRBJ2-2; D is ambiguous. The CDR3 is made up of 14 amino acids. Germline V CDR1 and CDR2: SGHNT, YENEEA. Here the CDR3 reads CVSSLSTHYGELFF. The CDR3 DNA follows: TGTGTCAGCAGCTTATCCACCCACTACGGGGAGCTGTTTTTT. The variable domain in full, with the rest retrieved from reference TRBV11-3 and TRBJ2-2, is EAGVVQSPRYKIIEKKQPVAFWCNPISGHNTLYWYLQNLGQGPELLIRYENEEAVDDSQLPKDRFSAERLKGVDSTLKIQPAELGDSAVYLCVSSLSTHYGELFFGEGSRLTVL.

CDR3 sequence reads: CSVGTGQHQPQHF. CDR3 bases: TGCAGCGTTGGGACAGGCCAGCATCAGCCCCAGCATTTT. The chain carries TRBV29-1 and TRBJ1-5, with 7 bases matching TRBD1. With V trimmed by 4 bases and J by 5 bases, 5 bases remained unmatched. The CDR3 length is 13 residues. The germline V gene encodes CDR1 SQVTM and CDR2 ANQGSEA.

The CDR3 loop is CASSQPGTALLNTEAFF. As DNA, the CDR3 is TGTGCCAGCAGCCAACCTGGGACAGCCTTGTTGAACACTGAAGCTTTCTTT. The rearrangement uses TRBV4-2 and TRBJ1-1; 7 bases are shared with TRBD1. Germline V CDR1 and CDR2: LGHNA, YNFKEQ. With 2 bases clipped from V and 0 bases from J, the junction kept 9 bases outside the gene matches. The CDR3 has 17 amino acids.

V is TRBV7-4 and J is TRBJ2-5; 9 positions match TRBD2. The J call is in doubt because the DNA end fits TRBJ2-7 better. The CDR3 is made up of 16 amino acids. Germline V lookup: CDR1 SGHVT, CDR2 SQSDAQ. The CDR3 here is CASSFSRRGGRYEQYF. The CDR3 coding sequence is TGTGCCAGCAGCTTTTCTCGGCGGGGGGGCCGTTACGAGCAGTACTTC.

V is TRBV9 and J is TRBJ2-5, with 8 nucleotides matching TRBD1. The CDR3 length is 14 residues. CDR1 and CDR2 (germline): SGDLS, YYNGEE. Trimming at V came to 6 bases and at J to 5 bases, leaving 9 bases not matched to a gene. CDR3 region: CASNPQGGRETQYF. DNA of the CDR3: TGTGCCAGCAACCCACAGGGGGGTCGCGAGACCCAGTACTTC.

V and J are TRBV5-3 and TRBJ2-1; D is possibly TRBD2 (6 bases). TRBV5-3 is an ORF, and what it does is uncertain. V shed 0 bases and J shed 3 bases, with 10 bases lying between them. CDR3 size: 15 residues. CDR3 bases: TGTGCCAGAAGCTTGGTTGGGGGGTTCTACAATGAGCAGTTCTTC. Amino acids: CARSLVGGFYNEQFF.

Turning to this clone: Other DNA sequences from this sample encode an identical CDR3 as well. The rearrangement links TRBV6-1 to TRBJ2-1; perhaps TRBD2 as D (6 bases). CDR3 length: 15 amino acids. Per germline, CDR1 MNHNS and CDR2 SASEGT. Between the trimmed V and J ends, which lost 6 bases and 10 bases, there was a span of 22 bases. CDR3 sequence: CASRGPGVGGLEQFF. The CDR3 DNA reads TGTGCCAGCAGAGGCCCGGGAGTAGGAGGGCTAGAGCAGTTCTTC.

CDR3 loop: CASSFNGAYEQYF. The CDR3 DNA reads TGTGCCAGCAGCTTCAACGGAGCTTACGAGCAGTACTTC. The V gene is TRBV7-6, the J gene TRBJ2-7; the D is unclear. CDR1 and CDR2 from the germline V gene are SGHVS and FNYEAQ. Trimming left V 3 bases short and J 4 bases short, with 10 bases between. There are 13 residues in the CDR3.